This T cell receptor beta chain originates from a study of metastatic and nonmetastatic thyroid tumors. The overall study: Repertoire comparison spanned blood and tumor or nodule tissue of malignant and benign thyroid patients. The study, taken as a whole, reports: Reports indicated that malignant thyroid tumors showed significantly higher TCR beta diversity than benign nodules did, in blood and tumor.

This clone has a count of ten or more. Its specificity is unknown. Thyroid surgery was performed in patients who had received no treatment beforehand. V was cut by 3 bases and J by 4 bases, with 12 bases left in between. The CDR3 loop spans 14 amino acids. The V gene's germline CDR1 is LNHDA and CDR2 SQIVND (reference sequence). How the authors handled the data: Building a distant-metastasis classifier for papillary thyroid cancer drew on CDR3 differences across clinicopathological groups. With MiXCR, TCRdb called clones anew from the PCR reads. The V and J calls were determined by TCRdb, not by the authors. The table has 20,000 or so clones, 22% seen once; the top ten hold just over 8%.

This sequence was found in a female donor with papillary thyroid cancer or a benign thyroid nodule (not recorded which). Some clones in this sample may be carry-over from other donors' samples. The V and J genes are TRBV19 and TRBJ1-1; D is ambiguous. Material: adjacent normal tissue. CDR3 DNA sequence: TGTGCCAGTAGTATGAACACGGGTGGCACTGAAGCTTTCTTT. This encodes CASSMNTGGTEAFF.